This T cell receptor beta chain originates from a study of T cells in Graves' hyperthyroidism and ophthalmopathy. Overall study results and limits: Expanded thyroid clonotypes (above 0.001) were mostly also found in blood.

Details on this clonotype: Its target is unknown.

TCR beta CDR3 sequences were amplified from RNA transcripts. During a first-round RT-PCR of the TCR CDR3, the HTBI primer set was used. TCRdb fed the multiplex PCR reads into MiXCR, producing one record per CDR3 protein. The sample shows approximately 600,000 distinct CDR3 sequences, roughly 17% of them seen only once. The V gene's germline CDR1 is SGHVS and CDR2 FQNEAQ. The CDR3 has 14 residues. V was shortened by 1 base and J by 6 bases, with 10 bases between the two germline ends. The sample was blood. The chain couples TRBV7-8 to TRBJ1-5, with D perhaps matching TRBD1 (6 bases). This receptor was identified in a woman in her thirties with Graves' hyperthyroidism. In nucleotides, the CDR3 is TGTGCCAGCAGCTTAGAATGGGGGCGTCAGCCCCAGCATTTT. Translated, it gives CASSLEWGRQPQHF.